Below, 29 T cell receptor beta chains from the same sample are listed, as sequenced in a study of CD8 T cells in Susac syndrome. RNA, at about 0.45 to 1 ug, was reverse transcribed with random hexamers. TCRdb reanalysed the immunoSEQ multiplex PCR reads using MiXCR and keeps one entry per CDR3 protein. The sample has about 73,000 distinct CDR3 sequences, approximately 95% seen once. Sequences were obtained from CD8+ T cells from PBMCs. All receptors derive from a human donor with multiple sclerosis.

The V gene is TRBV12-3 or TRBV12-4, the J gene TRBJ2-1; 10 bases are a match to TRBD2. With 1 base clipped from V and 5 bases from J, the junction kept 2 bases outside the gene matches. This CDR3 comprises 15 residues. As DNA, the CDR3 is TGTGCCAGCAGTTTAGTCAGCGGGGGGGACAATGAGCAGTTCTTC. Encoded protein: CASSLVSGGDNEQFF.

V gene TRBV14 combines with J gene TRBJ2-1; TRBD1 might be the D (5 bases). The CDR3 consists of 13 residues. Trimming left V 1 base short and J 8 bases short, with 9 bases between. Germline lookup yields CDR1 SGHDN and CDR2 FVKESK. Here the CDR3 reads CASSQGQGHEQFF. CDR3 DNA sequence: TGTGCCAGCAGCCAAGGGCAGGGTCATGAGCAGTTCTTC.

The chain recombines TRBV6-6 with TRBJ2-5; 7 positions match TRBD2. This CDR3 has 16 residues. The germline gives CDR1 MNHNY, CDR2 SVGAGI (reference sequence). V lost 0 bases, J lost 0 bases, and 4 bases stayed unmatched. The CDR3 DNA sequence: TGTGCCAGCAGTTACTCGACTAGCAGCTACCAAGAGACCCAGTACTTC. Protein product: CASSYSTSSYQETQYF.

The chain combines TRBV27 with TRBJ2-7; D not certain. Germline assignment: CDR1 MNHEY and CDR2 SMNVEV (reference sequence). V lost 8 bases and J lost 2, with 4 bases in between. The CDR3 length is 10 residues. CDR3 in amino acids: CASGPYEQYF. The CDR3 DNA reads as TGTGCCAGCGGCCCCTACGAGCAGTACTTC.

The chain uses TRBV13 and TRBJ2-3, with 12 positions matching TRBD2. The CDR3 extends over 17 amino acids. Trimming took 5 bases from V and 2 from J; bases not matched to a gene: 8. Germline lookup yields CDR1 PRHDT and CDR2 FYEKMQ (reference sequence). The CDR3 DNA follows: TGTGCCAGCAGCCCCCGACTAGCGGGGGAGCACACAGATACGCAGTATTTT. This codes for CASSPRLAGEHTDTQYF.

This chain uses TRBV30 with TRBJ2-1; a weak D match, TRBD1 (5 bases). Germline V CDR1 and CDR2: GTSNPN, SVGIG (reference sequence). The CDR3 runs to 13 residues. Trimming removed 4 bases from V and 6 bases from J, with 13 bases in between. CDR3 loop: CAWKEKGFNEQFF. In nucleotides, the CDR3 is TGTGCCTGGAAGGAGAAGGGGTTCAATGAGCAGTTCTTC.

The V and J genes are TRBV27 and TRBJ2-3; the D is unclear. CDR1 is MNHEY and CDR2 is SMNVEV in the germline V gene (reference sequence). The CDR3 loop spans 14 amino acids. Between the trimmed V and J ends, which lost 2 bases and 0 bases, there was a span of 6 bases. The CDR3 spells CASSLVGSTDTQYF. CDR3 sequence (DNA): TGTGCCAGCAGTTTAGTGGGGAGCACAGATACGCAGTATTTT.

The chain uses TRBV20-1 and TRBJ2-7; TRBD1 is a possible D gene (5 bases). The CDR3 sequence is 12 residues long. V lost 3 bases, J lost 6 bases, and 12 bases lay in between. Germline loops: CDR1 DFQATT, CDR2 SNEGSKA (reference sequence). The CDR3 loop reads CSASAGLSEQYF. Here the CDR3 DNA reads TGCAGTGCTAGTGCAGGGCTAAGCGAGCAGTACTTC.

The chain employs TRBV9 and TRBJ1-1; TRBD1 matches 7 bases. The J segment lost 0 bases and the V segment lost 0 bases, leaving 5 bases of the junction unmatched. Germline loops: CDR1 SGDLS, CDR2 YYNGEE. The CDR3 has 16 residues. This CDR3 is CASSVAPTGVNTEAFF. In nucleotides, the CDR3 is TGTGCCAGCAGCGTAGCTCCAACAGGGGTGAACACTGAAGCTTTCTTT.

CDR3 bases: TGTGCCAGCAGTTTGCCGGAACGGGGGACCGCTGAAGCTTTCTTT. Protein: CASSLPERGTAEAFF. This chain joins TRBV6-2 or TRBV6-3 and TRBJ1-1; the D gene is possibly TRBD1 (5 bases). The CDR3 has 15 amino acids. Trimming pared 4 bases from V and 6 bases from J, leaving 18 bases between. The V gene's germline CDR1 is MNHEY and CDR2 SVGEGT.

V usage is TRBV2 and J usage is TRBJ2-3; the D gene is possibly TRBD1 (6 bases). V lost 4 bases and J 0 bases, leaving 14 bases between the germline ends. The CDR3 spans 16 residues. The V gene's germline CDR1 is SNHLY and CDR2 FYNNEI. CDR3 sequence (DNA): TGTGCCAGCAGTGGAACAGGGAAACCTAGCACAGATACGCAGTATTTT. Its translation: CASSGTGKPSTDTQYF.

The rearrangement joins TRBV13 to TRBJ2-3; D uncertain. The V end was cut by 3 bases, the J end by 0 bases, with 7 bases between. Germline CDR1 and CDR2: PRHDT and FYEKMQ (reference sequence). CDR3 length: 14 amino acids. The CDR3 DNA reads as TGTGCCAGCAGCTTTAAAGGTAGCACAGATACGCAGTATTTT. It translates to CASSFKGSTDTQYF.

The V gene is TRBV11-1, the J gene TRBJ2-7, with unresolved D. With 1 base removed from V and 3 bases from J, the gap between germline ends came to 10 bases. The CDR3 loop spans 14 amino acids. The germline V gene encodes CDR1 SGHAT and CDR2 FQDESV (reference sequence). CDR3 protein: CASSLGQRRYEQYF. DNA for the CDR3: TGTGCCAGCAGCTTAGGCCAGAGGCGCTACGAGCAGTACTTC.

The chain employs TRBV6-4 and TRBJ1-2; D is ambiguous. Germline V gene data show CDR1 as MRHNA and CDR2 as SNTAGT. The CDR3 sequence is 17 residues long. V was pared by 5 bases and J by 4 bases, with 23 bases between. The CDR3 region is CASSPVDPHGKTYGYTF. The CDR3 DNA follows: TGTGCCAGCAGTCCGGTGGACCCACACGGAAAGACCTATGGCTACACCTTC.

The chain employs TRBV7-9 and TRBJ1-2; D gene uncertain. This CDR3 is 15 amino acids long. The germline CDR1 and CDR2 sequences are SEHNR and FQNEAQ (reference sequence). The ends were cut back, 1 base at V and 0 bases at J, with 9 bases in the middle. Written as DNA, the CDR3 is TGTGCCAGCAGCTTAGAGGACCTCCCTAACTATGGCTACACCTTC. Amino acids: CASSLEDLPNYGYTF.

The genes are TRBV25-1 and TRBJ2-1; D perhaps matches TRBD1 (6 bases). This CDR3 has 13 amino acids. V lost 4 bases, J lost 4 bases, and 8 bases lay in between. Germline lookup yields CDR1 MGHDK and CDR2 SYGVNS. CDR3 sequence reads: CASSVQGYNEQFF. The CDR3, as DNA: TGTGCCAGCAGTGTTCAGGGGTACAATGAGCAGTTCTTC.

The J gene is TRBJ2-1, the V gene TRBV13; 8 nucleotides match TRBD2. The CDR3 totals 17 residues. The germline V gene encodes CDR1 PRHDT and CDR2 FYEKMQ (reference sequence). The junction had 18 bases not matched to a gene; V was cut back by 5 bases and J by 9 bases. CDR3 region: CASSPPVMAGGRGEQFF. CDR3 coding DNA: TGTGCCAGCAGCCCCCCCGTCATGGCGGGAGGCCGGGGTGAGCAGTTCTTC.

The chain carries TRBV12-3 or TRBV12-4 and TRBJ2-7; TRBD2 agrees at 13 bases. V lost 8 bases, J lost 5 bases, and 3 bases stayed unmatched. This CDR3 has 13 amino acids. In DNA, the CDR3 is TGTGCCAGCGGACTAGCGGGAGAGGACGAGCAGTACTTC. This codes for CASGLAGEDEQYF.

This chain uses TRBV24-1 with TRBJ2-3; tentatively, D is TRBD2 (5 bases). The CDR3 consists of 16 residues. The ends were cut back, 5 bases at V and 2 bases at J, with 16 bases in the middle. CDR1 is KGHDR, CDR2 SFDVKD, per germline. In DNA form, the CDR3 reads TGTGCCACCAGTGCCGCTACGTCGGGGAACACAGATACGCAGTATTTT. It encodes CATSAATSGNTDTQYF.

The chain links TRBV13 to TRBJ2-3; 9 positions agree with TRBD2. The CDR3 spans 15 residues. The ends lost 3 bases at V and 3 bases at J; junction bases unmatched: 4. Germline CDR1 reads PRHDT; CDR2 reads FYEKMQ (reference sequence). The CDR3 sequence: CASSLGSGGTDTQYF. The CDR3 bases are TGTGCCAGCAGCTTGGGTAGCGGGGGAACAGATACGCAGTATTTT.

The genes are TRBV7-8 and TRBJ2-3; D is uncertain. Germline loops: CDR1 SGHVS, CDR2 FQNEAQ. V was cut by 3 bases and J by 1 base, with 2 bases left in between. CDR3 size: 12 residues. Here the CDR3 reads CASSFRTDTQYF. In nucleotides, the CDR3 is TGTGCCAGCAGCTTTCGCACAGATACGCAGTATTTT.

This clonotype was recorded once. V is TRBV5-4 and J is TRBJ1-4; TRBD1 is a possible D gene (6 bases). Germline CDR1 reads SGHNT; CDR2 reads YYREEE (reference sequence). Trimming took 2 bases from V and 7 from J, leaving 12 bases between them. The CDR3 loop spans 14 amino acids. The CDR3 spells CASSLRGQPEKLFF. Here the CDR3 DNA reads TGTGCCAGCAGCTTACGCGGACAGCCTGAAAAACTGTTTTTT.

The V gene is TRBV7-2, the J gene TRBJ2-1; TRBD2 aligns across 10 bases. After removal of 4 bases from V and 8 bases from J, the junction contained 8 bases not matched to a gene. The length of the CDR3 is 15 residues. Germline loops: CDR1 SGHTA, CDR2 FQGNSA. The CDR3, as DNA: TGTGCCAGCAGCTCGACTAGCGGGCCTACATATGAGCAGTTCTTC. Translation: CASSSTSGPTYEQFF.

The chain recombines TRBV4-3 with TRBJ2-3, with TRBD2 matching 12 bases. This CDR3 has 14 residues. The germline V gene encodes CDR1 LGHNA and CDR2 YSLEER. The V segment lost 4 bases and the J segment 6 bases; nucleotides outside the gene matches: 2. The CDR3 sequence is CASSPSGGADTQYF. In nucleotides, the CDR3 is TGCGCCAGCAGCCCTAGCGGGGGGGCGGATACGCAGTATTTT.

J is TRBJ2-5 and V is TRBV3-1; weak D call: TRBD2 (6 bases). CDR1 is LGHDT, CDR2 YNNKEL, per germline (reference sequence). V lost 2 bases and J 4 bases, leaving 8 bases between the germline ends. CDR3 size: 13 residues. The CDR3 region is CASSQPGVETQYF. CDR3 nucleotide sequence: TGTGCCAGCAGCCAACCGGGGGTAGAGACCCAGTACTTC.

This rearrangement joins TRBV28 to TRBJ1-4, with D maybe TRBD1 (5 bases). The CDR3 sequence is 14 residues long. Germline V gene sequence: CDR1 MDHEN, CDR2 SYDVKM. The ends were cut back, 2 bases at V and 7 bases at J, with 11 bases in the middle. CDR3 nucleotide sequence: TGTGCCAGCAGTTTAGGCAGGGTCGGTGAAAAACTGTTTTTT. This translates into CASSLGRVGEKLFF.

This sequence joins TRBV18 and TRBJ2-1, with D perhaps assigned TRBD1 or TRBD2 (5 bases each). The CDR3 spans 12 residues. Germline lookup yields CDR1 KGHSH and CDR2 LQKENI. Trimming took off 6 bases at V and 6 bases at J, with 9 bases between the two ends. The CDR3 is CASSWGSNEQFF. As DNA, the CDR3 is TGTGCCAGCTCGTGGGGGAGCAATGAGCAGTTCTTC.

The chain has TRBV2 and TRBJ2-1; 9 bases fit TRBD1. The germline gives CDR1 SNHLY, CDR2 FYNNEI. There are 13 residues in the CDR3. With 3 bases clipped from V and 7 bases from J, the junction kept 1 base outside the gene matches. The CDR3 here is CASSDGQGNEQFF. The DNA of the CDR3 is TGTGCCAGCAGTGACGGACAGGGGAATGAGCAGTTCTTC.

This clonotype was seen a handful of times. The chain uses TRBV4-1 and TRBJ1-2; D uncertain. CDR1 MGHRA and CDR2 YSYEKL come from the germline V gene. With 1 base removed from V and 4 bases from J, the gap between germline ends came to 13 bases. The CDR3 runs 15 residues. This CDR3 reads CASSQVLEISYGYTF. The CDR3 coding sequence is TGCGCCAGCAGCCAAGTATTAGAAATTTCCTATGGCTACACCTTC.